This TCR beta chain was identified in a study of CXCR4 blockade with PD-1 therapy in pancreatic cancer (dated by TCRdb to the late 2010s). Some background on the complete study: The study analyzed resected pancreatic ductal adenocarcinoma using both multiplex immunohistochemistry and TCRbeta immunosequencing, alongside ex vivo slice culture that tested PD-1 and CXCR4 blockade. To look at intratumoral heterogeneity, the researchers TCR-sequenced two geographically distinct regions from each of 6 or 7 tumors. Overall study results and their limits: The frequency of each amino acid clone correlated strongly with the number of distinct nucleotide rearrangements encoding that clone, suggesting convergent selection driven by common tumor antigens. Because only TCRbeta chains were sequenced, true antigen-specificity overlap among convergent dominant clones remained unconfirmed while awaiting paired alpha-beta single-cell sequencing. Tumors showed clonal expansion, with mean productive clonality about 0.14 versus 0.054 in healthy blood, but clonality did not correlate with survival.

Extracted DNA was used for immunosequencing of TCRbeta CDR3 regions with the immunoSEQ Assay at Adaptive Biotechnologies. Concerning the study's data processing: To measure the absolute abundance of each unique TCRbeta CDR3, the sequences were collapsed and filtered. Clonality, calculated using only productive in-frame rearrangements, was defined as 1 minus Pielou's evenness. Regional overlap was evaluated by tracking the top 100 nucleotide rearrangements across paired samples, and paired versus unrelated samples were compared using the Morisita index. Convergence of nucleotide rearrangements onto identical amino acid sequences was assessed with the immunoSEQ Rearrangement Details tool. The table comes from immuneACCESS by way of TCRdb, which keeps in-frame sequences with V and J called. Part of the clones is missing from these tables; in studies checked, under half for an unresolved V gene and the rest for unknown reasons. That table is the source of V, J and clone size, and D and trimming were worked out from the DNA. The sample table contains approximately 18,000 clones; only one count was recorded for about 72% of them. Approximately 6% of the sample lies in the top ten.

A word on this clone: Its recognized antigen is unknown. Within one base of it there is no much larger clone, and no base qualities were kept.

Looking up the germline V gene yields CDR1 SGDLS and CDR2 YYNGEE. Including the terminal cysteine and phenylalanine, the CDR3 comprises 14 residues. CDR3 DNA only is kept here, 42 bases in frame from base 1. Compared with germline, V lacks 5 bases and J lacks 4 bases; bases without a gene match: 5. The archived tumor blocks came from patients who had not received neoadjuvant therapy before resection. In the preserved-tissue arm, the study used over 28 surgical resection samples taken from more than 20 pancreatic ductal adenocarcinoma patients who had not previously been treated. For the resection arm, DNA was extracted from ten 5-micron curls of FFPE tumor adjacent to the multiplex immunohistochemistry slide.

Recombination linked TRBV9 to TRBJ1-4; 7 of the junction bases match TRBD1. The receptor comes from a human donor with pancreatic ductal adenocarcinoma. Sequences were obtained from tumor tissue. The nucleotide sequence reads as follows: TGTGCCAGCAGAATGAACAGGGGTAATGAAAAACTGTTTTTT. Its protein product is CASRMNRGNEKLFF.